One sample yielded the 6 T cell receptor beta chains listed below, sequenced in a study of T cells in Graves' hyperthyroidism and ophthalmopathy. RNA transcripts served as the template for amplifying TCR beta CDR3 regions. The primer set for the first-round RT-PCR of the TCR CDR3 was HTBI. TCRdb passed the multiplex PCR reads through MiXCR, listing each CDR3 protein once. The sample yields more than 500,000 distinct CDR3 sequences, 14% seen once. The specimen sequenced was blood. The receptors stem from a woman aged 40 to 50 with Graves' hyperthyroidism.

This clonotype showed up many times. The chain joins TRBV29-1 to TRBJ2-3; 14 positions match TRBD2. CDR3 length: 15 amino acids. Per germline, CDR1 SQVTM and CDR2 ANQGSEA. J lost 4 bases, V lost 6 bases, and 6 bases had no gene match. CDR3 DNA: TGCAGCGTGGCCGGGACTAGCGGGAGTGCAGATACGCAGTATTTT. This gives the protein CSVAGTSGSADTQYF.

This clonotype was counted at least ten times. The chain recombines TRBV6-1 with TRBJ1-1; no definite D call. The CDR3 extends over 11 amino acids. V was cut by 3 bases and J by 4 bases, with 3 bases left in between. In germline, CDR1 is MNHNS, CDR2 SASEGT. In DNA form, the CDR3 reads TGTGCCAGCAGTGATAGCACTGAAGCTTTCTTT. Amino acids: CASSDSTEAFF.

The J gene is TRBJ1-5, the V gene TRBV20-1, with TRBD1 as a possible D gene (6 bases). V gave up 3 bases and J gave up 5 bases, with 14 bases separating them. CDR1 and CDR2 from the germline V gene are DFQATT and SNEGSKA (reference sequence). The CDR3 runs to 14 residues. This CDR3 reads CSASPTGWDQPQHF. In nucleotides, the CDR3 is TGCAGTGCTAGCCCCACAGGGTGGGATCAGCCCCAGCATTTT.

There are many counts of this clonotype. The chain links TRBV3-1 to TRBJ2-7; D uncertain. The CDR3 is 16 amino acids. With 3 bases removed from V and 0 bases from J, the gap between germline ends came to 15 bases. Germline-derived CDR1 and CDR2 are LGHDT and YNNKEL (reference sequence). In nucleotides, the CDR3 is TGTGCCAGCAGCCATCCTCCCTCTAGTAGCTCCTACGAGCAGTACTTC. Translated: CASSHPPSSSSYEQYF.

This clonotype appeared many times. V gene TRBV28 combines with J gene TRBJ2-1; D tentatively reads TRBD1 or TRBD2 (7 bases each). Trimming left V 6 bases short and J 6 bases short, with 18 bases between. CDR3 length equals 15 residues. Germline V gene sequence: CDR1 MDHEN, CDR2 SYDVKM. Written as DNA, the CDR3 is TGTGCCAGCAGGGCCCAGGGGGGAGGGGGCAATGAGCAGTTCTTC. Amino acids: CASRAQGGGGNEQFF.

This clonotype was detected a few times. The rearrangement links TRBV28 to TRBJ1-5, with D possibly matching TRBD1 (5 bases). The germline V gene has CDR1 MDHEN and CDR2 SYDVKM. Trimming took 2 bases from V and 9 from J, leaving 14 bases between them. This CDR3 spans 14 amino acids. CDR3 in DNA: TGTGCCAGCAGTTTAGCGGGGGACCCCACGCCCCAGCATTTT. Translation gives CASSLAGDPTPQHF.